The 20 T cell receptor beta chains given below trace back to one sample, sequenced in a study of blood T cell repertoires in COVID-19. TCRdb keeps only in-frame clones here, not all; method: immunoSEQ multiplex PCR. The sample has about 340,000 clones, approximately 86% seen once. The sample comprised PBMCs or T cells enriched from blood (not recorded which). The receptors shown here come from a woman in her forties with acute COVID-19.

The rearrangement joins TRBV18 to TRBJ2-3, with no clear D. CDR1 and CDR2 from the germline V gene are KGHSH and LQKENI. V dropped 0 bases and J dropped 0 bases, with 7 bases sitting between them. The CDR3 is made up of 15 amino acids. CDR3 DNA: TGTGCCAGCTCACCACCCTCTTTTAGCACAGATACGCAGTATTTT. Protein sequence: CASSPPSFSTDTQYF.

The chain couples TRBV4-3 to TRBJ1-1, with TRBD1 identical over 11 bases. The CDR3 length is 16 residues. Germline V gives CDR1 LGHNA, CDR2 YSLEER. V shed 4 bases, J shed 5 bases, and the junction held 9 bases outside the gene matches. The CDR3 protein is CASSRIMGQGGTEAFF. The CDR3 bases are TGCGCCAGCAGCCGTATAATGGGACAGGGGGGAACTGAAGCTTTCTTT.

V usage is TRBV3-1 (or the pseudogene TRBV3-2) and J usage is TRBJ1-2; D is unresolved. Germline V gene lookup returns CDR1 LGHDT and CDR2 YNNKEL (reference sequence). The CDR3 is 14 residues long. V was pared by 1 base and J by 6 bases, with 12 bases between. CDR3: CASSQGGGFNGYTF. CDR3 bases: TGTGCCAGCAGCCAAGGAGGAGGGTTTAATGGCTACACCTTC.

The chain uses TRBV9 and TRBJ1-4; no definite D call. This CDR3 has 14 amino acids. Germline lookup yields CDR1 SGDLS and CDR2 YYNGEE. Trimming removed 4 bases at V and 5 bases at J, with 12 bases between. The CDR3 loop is CASSSGLRNEKLFF. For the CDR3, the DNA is TGTGCCAGCAGCTCAGGACTCAGAAATGAAAAACTGTTTTTT. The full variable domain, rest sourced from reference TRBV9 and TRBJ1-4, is DSGVTQTPKHLITATGQRVTLRCSPRSGDLSVYWYQQSLDQGLQFLIQYYNGEERAKGNILERFSAQQFPDLHSELNLSSLELGDSALYFCASSSGLRNEKLFFGSGTQLSVL.

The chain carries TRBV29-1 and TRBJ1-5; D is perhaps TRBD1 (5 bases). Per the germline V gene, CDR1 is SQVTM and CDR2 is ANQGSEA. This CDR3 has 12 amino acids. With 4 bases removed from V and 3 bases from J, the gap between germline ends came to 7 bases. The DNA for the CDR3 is TGCAGCGTTGTACAGGACAATCAGCCCCAGCATTTT. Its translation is CSVVQDNQPQHF.

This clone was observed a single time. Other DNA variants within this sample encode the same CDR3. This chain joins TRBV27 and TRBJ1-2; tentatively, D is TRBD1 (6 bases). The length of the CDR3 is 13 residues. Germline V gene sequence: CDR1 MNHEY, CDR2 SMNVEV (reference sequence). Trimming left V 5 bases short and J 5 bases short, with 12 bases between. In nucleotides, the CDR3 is TGTGCCAGCAGTACCCAAGGGGGTTATGGCTACACCTTC. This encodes CASSTQGGYGYTF.

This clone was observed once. CDR3 DNA sequence: TGTGCCAGCAGCTCCACCTCAGCGGGATTCTCCTACGAGCAGTACTTC. Amino acid sequence: CASSSTSAGFSYEQYF. This rearrangement joins TRBV7-9 to TRBJ2-7, with TRBD2 matching 7 bases. Germline loops: CDR1 SEHNR, CDR2 FQNEAQ (reference sequence). Trimming removed 4 bases from V and 0 bases from J; junction bases left unmatched: 9. The CDR3 is made up of 16 amino acids.

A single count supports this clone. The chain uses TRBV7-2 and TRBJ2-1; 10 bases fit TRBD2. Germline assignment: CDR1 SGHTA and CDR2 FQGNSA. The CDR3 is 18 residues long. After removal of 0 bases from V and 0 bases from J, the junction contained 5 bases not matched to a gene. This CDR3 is CASSLAASGGSSYNEQFF. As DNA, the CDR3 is TGTGCCAGCAGCTTAGCGGCTAGCGGGGGTAGCTCCTACAATGAGCAGTTCTTC.

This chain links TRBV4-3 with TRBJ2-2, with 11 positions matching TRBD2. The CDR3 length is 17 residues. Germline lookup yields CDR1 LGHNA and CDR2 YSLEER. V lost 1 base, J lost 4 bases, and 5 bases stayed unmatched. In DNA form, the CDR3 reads TGCGCCAGCAGCCAAGGAGGTCTAGCGGGAGGCACCGGGGAGCTGTTTTTT. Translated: CASSQGGLAGGTGELFF.

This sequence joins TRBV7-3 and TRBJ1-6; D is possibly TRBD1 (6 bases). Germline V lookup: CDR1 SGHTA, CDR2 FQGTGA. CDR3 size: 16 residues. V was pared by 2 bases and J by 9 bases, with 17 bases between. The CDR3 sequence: CASSLDQQGVGSPLHF. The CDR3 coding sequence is TGTGCCAGCAGCTTAGACCAACAGGGTGTAGGTTCACCCCTCCACTTT.

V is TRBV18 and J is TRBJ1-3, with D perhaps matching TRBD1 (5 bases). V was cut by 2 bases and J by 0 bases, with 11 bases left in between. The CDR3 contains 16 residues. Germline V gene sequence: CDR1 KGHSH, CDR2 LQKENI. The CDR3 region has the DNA TGTGCCAGCTCACCAAAGGCAGGGAACTCTGGAAACACCATATATTTT. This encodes CASSPKAGNSGNTIYF.

The CDR3 coding sequence is TGTGCCAGCAGGGGGGCTATTAATTCACCCCTCCACTTT. Encoded protein: CASRGAINSPLHF. The V and J genes are TRBV6-5 and TRBJ1-6, with a possible D match to TRBD1 (6 bases). The length of the CDR3 is 13 residues. CDR1 is MNHEY and CDR2 is SVGAGI in the germline V gene. Trimming took off 6 bases at V and 6 bases at J, with 9 bases between the two ends.

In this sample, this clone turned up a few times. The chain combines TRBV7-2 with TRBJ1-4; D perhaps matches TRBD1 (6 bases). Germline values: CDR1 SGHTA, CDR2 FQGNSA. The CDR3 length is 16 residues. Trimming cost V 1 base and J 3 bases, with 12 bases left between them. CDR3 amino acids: CASSLDRALANEKLFF. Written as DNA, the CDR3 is TGTGCCAGCAGCTTAGACAGGGCGCTTGCTAATGAAAAACTGTTTTTT.

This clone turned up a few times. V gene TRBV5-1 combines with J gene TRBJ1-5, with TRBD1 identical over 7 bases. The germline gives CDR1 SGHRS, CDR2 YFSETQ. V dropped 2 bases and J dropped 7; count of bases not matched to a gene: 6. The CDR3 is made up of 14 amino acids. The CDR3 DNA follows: TGCGCCAGCAGCTTTAACACAGGGGAACAGCCCCAGCATTTT. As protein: CASSFNTGEQPQHF.

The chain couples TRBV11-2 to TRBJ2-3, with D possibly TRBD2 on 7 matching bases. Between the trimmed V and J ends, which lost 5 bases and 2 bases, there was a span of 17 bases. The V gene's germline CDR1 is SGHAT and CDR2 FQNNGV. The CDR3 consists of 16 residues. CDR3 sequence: CASSLRGGEVTDTQYF. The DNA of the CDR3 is TGTGCCAGCAGCCTAAGGGGGGGAGAAGTCACAGATACGCAGTATTTT.

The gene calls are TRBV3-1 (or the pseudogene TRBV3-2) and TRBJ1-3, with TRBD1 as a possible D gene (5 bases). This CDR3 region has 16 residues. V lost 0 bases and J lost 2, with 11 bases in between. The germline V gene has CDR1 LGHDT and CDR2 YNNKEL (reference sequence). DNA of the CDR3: TGTGCCAGCAGCCAAGACGCGGGGCCCCCTGGAAACACCATATATTTT. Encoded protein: CASSQDAGPPGNTIYF.

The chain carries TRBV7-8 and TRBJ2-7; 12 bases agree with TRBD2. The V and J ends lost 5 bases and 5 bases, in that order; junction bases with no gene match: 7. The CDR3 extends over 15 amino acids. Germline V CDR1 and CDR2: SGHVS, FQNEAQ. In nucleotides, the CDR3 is TGTGCCAGCAGCATCCCTAGCGGGAGGGCCCACGAGCAGTACTTC. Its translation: CASSIPSGRAHEQYF.

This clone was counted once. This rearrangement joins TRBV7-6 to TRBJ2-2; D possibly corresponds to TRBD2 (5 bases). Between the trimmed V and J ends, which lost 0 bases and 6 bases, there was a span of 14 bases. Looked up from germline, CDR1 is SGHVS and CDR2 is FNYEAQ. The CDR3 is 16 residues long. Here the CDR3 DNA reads TGTGCCAGCAGCTTAGCCACTAGAATGGTTCCCGGGGAGCTGTTTTTT. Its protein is CASSLATRMVPGELFF. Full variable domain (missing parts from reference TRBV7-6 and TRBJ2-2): GAGVSQSPRYKVTKRGQDVALRCDPISGHVSLYWYRQALGQGPEFLTYFNYEAQQDKSGLPNDRFSAERPEGSISTLTIQRTEQRDSAMYRCASSLATRMVPGELFFGEGSRLTVL.

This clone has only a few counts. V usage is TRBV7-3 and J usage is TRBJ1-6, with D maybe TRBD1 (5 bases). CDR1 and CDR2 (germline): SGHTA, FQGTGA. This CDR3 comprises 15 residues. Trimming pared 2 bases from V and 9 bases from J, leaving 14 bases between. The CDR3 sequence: CASSLRGPRVSPLHF. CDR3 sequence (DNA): TGTGCCAGCAGCTTACGAGGACCCAGGGTTTCACCCCTCCACTTT.

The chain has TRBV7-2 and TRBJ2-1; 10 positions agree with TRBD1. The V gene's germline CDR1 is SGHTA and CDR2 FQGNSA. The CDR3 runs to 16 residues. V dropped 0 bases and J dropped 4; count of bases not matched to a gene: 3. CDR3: CASSLARTGGYNEQFF. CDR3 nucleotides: TGTGCCAGCAGCTTAGCGCGGACAGGGGGGTACAATGAGCAGTTCTTC.